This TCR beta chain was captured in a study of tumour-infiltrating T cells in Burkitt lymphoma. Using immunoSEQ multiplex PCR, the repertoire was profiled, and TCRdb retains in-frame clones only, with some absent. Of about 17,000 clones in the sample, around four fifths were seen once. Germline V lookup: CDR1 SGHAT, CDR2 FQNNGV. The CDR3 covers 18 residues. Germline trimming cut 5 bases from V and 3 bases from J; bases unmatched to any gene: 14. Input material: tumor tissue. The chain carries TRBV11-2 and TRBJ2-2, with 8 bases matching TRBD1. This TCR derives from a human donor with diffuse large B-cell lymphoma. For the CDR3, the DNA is TGTGCCAGCAGCGAGCCATCAGGGGGCGATAGGGACACCGGGGAGCTGTTTTTT. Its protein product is CASSEPSGGDRDTGELFF.